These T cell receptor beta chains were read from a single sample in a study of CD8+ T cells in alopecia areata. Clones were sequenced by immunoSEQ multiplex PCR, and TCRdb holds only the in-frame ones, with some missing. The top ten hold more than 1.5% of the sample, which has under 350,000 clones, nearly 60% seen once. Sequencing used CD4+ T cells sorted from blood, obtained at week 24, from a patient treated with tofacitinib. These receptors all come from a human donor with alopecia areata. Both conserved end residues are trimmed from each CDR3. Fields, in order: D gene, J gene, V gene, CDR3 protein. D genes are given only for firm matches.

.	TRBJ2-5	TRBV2	ASETGAGGTQY
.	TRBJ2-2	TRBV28	ASSLRFETGELF
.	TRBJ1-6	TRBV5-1	ASSSRADSPLH
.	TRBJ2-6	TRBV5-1	ASSLRIVGSGANVLT
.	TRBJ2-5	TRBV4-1	ASSRGPTETQY
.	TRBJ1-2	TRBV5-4	ASSLIGQNYGYT
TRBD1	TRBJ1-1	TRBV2	ATRTGNVAEAF
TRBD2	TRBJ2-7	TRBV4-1	ASSHTNRRTSGELYEQY
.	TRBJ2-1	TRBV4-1	ASSAPTGRGRYNEQF
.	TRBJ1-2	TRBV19	ASSDRREGSYGYT
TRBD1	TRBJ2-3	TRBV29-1	SVGALTGPPSTDTQY
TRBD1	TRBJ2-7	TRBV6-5	ASSYAGQGEYEQY
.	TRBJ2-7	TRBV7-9	ASTGRRGEQY
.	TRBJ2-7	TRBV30	AWSVVSYEQY
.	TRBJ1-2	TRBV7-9	ASSLAADSAAYGYT
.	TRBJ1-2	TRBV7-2	ASSAPGQSYGYT
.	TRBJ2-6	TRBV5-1	ASSSSPRSGANVLT